This T cell receptor (beta chain) was sequenced in a study of T cell responses to AZD1222 COVID-19 vaccine (dated by TCRdb to the early 2020s). Regarding the complete study: TCR sequencing covered 233 trial participants: 200 to 220 given two doses of AZD1222 and around 26 given two doses of MenACWY control vaccine. Trial participants were enrolled into age subgroups of 18-55, 56-69 and 70-plus years, which contained roughly 150, 30 and 60 TCR-sequenced participants, respectively.

The CDR3 regions of human TCRbeta chains were subjected to immunosequencing. Processing in the source paper ran as follows. TCRs in the repertoires were matched against a reference library of SARS-CoV-2-specific TCRs that had been generated with the MIRA antigen-specificity platform. Breadth meant the fraction of unique TCRs that were SARS-CoV-2-associated, whereas depth meant the fraction of total T cells that were SARS-CoV-2-associated. Using the MIRA data, every spike-specific TCR was mapped to the spike region that the TCR reacted to and assigned to either a CD4 or a CD8 class. Log10-transformed breadth and depth values were compared by one-way ANOVA with Sidak's multiple comparisons tests. Entries here come from immuneACCESS through TCRdb and include only in-frame sequences with V and J called. Some clones fail to appear in such tables; in the studies checked, an unresolved V gene covers under half of the shortfall, and the cause of the remainder is unknown. V and J calls and clone size are those listed in that table; D and trimming were worked out from the DNA. Within this sample are about 77,000 clones, with more than 90% of them counted one time only. The leading ten clones occupy around 4.5% of the sample.

The sample's time point label is to be understood as: about 28 days (+/-7) after the second vaccine dose. AZD1222 recipients given second doses at about 4 weeks or at about 12 weeks were pooled, since spike-specific TCR depth and breadth were not found to differ between the two schedules. Samples from vaccinated people were obtained from the UK trials COV001 and COV002, which included a single-blind randomized controlled phase 2/3 trial of AZD1222 (ChAdOx1 nCoV-19) in healthy adults. For TCRbeta chain sequencing, PBMC samples were collected from trial participants at day 0 and at day 28 after the second dose. Turning to this clone: Its cognate antigen has yet to be identified. Base quality data are lacking; no much larger clone is found one base away.

Study-level results and caveats: After two AZD1222 doses, spike-specific TCR breadth and depth were significantly higher than at day 0 and than in MenACWY recipients. Because no samples from the day 14 peak response were available, repertoires could be characterized only after the peak T cell response. Most participants were white British and females outnumbered males, and the authors suggested that clonal diversity may have been underestimated. In the small 56-69-year group, the increase in depth fell short of significance, most likely because of low power. Vaccine-associated CD4 TCRs spanned the whole spike protein, with dominant responses in regions 160-218 and 743-854. Reportedly, almost half of the unique spike-specific TCRs recognized epitopes lying outside the regions that are mutated in the B.1.351 and B.1.1.7 variants. Conclusions about previously exposed vaccinees were limited because only six or seven AZD1222 recipients were SARS-CoV-2 seropositive at baseline.

Germline trimming amounts to 4 bases on V and 6 bases on J, with 5 as the count of junction bases outside the gene matches. The CDR3 measures 16 amino acids from cysteine to phenylalanine. Here the CDR3 DNA is all that survives: 48 bases in frame from base 1. CDR1 and CDR2 are read off the germline V gene as SGHDN and FVKESK. The chain uses TRBV14 and TRBJ2-3; TRBD2 matches 15 bases in the middle. The source material was peripheral blood, sampled 28 days after the second AZD1222 dose. The TCR sequence derives from an adult who received the AZD1222 COVID-19 vaccine. CDR3 reads: CASSPSGTSGRDTQYF. The nucleotide sequence is given as TGTGCCAGCAGCCCCTCCGGGACTAGCGGGAGGGATACGCAGTATTTT.